The clone carrying this T cell receptor beta chain occurred a few times. Every isolated RNA sample was fully reverse transcribed, so sequencing captured expressed TCRB transcripts. TCRdb's copy holds only in-frame clones and misses some; the assay was immunoSEQ multiplex PCR. In the table there are fewer than 150,000 clones, 6.9% of which are singletons. This CDR3 comprises 18 residues. The germline V gene encodes CDR1 SGHNT and CDR2 YYREEE (reference sequence). The V end was cut by 0 bases, the J end by 1 base, with 19 bases between. These data belong to a study of beta chain features in type 1 diabetes.

Sequencing was carried out using central memory CD4+ T cells from blood. The clonotype comes from a woman in her 30s in good health. The chain recombines TRBV5-4 with TRBJ1-2; TRBD1 is a possible D gene (6 bases). CDR3 region: CASSLASGAGDYNYGYTF. The CDR3 region has the DNA TGTGCCAGCAGCTTGGCCTCTGGAGCAGGGGATTATAACTATGGCTACACCTTC.